This TCR beta chain was documented in a study of blood T cell repertoires in COVID-19. Study in general: COVID-19 samples from acute and convalescent phases originated in the United States, Italy and Spain.

Original processing notes: By means of reference gene primer amplification, nucleated cell counts were estimated. Repertoires were generated with immunoSEQ multiplex PCR, while TCRdb's copy carries only in-frame clones and drops some. D and trimming come from the DNA, and the V and J calls and clone size come from that table. The table has 400,000 or so clones, approximately 85% seen once. The J segment lost 2 bases and the V segment lost 9 bases, leaving 2 bases of the junction unmatched. The length of the CDR3 is 15 residues. Germline CDR1 LGHDT, CDR2 YNNKEL (reference sequence). This receptor was identified in a woman aged 40 to 55 with acute COVID-19. The rearrangement links TRBV3-1 (or the pseudogene TRBV3-2) to TRBJ2-1, with 15 bases matching TRBD2. The sample comprised PBMCs or T cells enriched from blood (not recorded which). The CDR3 region is CASRTSGGAYNEQFF. CDR3 bases: TGTGCCAGTCGGACTAGCGGGGGGGCCTACAATGAGCAGTTCTTC.